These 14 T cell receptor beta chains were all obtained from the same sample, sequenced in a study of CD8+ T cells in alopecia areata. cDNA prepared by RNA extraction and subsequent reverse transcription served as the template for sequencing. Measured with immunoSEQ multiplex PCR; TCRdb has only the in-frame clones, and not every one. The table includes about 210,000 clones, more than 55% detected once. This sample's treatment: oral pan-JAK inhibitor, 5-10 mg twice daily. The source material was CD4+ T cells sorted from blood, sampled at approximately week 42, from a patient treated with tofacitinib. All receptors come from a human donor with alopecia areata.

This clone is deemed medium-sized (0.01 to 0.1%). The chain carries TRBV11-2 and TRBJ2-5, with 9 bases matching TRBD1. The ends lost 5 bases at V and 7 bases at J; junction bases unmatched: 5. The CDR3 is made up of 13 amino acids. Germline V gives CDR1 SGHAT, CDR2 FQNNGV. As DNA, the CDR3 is TGTGCCAGCAGCCCCGGACAGGGGCGGACCCAGTACTTC. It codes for CASSPGQGRTQYF.

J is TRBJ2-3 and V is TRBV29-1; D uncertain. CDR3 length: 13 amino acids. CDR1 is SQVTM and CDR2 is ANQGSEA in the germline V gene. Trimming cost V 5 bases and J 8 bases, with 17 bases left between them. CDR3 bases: TGCAGCGTTCCTTACCAGTCGGCCGGTACGCAGTATTTT. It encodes CSVPYQSAGTQYF.

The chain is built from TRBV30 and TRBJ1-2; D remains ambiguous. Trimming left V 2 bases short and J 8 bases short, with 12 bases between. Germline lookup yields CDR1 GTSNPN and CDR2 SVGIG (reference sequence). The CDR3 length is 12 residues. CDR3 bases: TGTGCCTGGAGTACTGAACGGCGAGGCTACACCTTC. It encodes CAWSTERRGYTF.

As DNA, the CDR3 is TGCGCCAGCAGCTTCTCAGACAGCAACACTGAAGCTTTCTTT. Translated: CASSFSDSNTEAFF. This rearrangement joins TRBV5-1 to TRBJ1-1; tentative D call: TRBD1 (5 bases). Deletions cut 2 bases from V and 2 bases from J, with 10 bases between. CDR1 and CDR2 from the germline V gene are SGHRS and YFSETQ. CDR3 size: 14 residues. The whole variable domain, remainder taken from reference TRBV5-1 and TRBJ1-1, is KAGVTQTPRYLIKTRGQQVTLSCSPISGHRSVSWYQQTPGQGLQFLFEYFSETQRNKGNFPGRFSGRQFSNSRSEMNVSTLELGDSALYLCASSFSDSNTEAFFGQGTRLTVV.

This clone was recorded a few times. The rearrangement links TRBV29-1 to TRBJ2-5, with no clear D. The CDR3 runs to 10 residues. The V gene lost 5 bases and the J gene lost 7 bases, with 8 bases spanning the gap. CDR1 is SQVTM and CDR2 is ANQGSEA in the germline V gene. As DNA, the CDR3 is TGCAGCGTTAGAGTACGGACCCAGTACTTC. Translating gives CSVRVRTQYF.

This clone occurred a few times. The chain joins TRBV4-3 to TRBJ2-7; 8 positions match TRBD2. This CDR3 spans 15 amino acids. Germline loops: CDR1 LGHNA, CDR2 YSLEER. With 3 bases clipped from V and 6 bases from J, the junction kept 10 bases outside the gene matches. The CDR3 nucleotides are TGCGCCAGCAGCCAGGTCAGCGGGACTAGTCGCGAGCAGTACTTC. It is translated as CASSQVSGTSREQYF.

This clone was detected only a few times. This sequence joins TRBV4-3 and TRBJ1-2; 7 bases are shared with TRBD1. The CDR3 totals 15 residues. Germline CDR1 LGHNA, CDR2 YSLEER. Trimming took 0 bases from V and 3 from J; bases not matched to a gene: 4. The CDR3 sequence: CASSQEQGGDYGYTF. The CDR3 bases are TGCGCCAGCAGCCAAGAGCAAGGGGGCGACTATGGCTACACCTTC.

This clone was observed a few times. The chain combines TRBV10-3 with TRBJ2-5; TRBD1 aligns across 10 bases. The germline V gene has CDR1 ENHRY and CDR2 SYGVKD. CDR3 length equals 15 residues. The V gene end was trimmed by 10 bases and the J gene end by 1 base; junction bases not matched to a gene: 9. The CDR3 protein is CATLRDRGSQETQYF. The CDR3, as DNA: TGTGCCACCCTCCGGGACAGGGGCTCCCAAGAGACCCAGTACTTC.

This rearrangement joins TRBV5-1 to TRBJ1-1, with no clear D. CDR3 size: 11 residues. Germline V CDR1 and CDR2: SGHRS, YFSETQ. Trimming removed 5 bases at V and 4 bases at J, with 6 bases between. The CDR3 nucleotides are TGCGCCAGCAGTGGAGGCACTGAAGCTTTCTTT. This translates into CASSGGTEAFF.

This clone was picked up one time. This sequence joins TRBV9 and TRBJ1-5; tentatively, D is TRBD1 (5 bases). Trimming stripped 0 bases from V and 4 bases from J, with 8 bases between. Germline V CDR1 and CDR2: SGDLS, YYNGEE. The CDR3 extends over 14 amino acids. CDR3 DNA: TGTGCCAGCAGCGTAGATGCAGGGAATCAGCCCCAGCATTTT. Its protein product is CASSVDAGNQPQHF.

The CDR3 nucleotides read TGCGCCAGCAGTGAGTCGAAGGACCTCTATGGCTACACCTTC. Its translation is CASSESKDLYGYTF. This sequence joins TRBV10-2 and TRBJ1-2; D call uncertain. V gave up 0 bases and J gave up 4 bases, with 9 bases separating them. CDR1 and CDR2 from the germline V gene are WSHSY and SAAADI. The CDR3 has 14 residues.

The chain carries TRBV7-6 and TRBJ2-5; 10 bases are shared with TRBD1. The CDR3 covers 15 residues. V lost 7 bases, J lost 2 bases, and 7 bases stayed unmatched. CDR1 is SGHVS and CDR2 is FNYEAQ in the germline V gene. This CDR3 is CASTPDRGPQETQYF. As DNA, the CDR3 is TGTGCCAGCACCCCCGACAGGGGGCCACAAGAGACCCAGTACTTC.

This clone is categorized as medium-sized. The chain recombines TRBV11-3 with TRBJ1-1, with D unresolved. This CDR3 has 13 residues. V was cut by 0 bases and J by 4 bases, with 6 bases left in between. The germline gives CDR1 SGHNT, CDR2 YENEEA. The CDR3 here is CASSLDLITEAFF. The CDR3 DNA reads TGTGCCAGCAGCTTAGATCTAATCACTGAAGCTTTCTTT.

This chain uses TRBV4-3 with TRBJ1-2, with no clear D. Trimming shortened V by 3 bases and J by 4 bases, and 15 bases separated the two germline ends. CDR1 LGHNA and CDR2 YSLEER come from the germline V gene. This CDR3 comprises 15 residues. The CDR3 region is CASSHLGGNSYGYTF. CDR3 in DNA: TGCGCCAGCAGCCATTTGGGAGGGAACTCCTATGGCTACACCTTC.